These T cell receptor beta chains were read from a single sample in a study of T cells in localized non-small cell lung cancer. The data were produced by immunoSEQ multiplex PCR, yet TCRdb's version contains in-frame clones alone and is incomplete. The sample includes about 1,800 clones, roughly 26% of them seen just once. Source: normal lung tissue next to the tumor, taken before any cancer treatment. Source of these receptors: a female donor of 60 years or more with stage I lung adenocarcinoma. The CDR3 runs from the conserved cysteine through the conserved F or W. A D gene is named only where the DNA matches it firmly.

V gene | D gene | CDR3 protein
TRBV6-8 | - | CASSYSENTQYF
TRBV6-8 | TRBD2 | CASSYLTSGAKYEQYF
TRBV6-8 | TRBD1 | CASSYSPGGDTEAFF
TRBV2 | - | CASTILQETQYF
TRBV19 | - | CASNRDNQPQHF
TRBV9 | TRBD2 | CASSFGLVAGNTGELFF
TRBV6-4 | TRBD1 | CASKPSRRQGQGLRAEAFF
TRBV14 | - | CASSHIRVNGYTF
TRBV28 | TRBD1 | CASSSDREGETQYF
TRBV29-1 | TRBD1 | CSAMGQGITEAFF
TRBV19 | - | CASSIQTNYGYTF
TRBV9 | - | CASSVGGITPLHF
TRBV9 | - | CASSVVGAGELFF
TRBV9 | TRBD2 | CASSSGPPSYEQYF
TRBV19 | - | CASPLPNTQYF
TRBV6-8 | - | CAIRTGETYNEQFF
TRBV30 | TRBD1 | CAWSRTGVYGYTF
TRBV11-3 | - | CASSLDLTGRLNTEAFF
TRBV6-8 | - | CASSSSRNEQFF
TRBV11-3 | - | CASGLTLAVQETQYF
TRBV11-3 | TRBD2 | CASSLAFETSGRDEQFF
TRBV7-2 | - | CASESPPGDEQFF
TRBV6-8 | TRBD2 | CASSYSNRLAGVHEQFF
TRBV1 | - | CTSSLPGHHNEQFF
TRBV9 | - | CASSVGNSNSGNTIYF
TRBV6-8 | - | CASSSSNTGELFF
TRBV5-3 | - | CARSLGECRLQGMYEQYF